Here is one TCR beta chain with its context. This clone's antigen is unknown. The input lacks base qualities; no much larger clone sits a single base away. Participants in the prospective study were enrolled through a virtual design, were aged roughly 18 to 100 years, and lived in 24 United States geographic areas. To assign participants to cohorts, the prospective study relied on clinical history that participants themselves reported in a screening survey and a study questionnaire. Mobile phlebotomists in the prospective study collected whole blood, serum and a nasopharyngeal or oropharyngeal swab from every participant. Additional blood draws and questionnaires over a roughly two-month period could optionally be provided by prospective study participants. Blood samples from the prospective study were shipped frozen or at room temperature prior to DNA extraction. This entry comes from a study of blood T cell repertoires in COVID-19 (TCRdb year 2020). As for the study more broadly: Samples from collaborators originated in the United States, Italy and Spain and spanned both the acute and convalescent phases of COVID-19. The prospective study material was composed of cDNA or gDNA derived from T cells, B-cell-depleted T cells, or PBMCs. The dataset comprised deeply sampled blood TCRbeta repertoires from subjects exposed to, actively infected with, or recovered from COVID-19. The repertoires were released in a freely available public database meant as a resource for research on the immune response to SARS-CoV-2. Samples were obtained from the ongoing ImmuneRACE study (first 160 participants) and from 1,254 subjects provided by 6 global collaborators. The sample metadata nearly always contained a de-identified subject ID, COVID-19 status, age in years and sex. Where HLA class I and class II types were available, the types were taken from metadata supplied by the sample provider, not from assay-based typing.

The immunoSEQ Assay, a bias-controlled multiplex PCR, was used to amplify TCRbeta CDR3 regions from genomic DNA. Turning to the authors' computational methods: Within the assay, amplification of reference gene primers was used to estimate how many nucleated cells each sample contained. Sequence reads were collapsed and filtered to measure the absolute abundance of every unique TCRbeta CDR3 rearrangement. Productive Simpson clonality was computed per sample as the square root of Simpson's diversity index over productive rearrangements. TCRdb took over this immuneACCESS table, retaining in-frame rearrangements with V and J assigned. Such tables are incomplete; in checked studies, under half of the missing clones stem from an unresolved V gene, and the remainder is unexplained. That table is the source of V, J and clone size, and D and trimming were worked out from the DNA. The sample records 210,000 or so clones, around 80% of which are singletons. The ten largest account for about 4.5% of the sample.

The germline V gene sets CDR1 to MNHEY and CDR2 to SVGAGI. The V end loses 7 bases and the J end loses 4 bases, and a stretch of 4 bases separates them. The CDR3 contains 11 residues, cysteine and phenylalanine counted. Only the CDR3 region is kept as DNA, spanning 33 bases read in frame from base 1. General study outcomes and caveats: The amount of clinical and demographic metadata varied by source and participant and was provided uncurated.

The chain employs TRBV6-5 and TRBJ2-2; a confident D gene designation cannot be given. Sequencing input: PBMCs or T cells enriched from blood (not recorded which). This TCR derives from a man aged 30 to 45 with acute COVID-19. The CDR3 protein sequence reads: CASIVTGELFF. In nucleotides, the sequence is TGTGCCAGCATCGTCACCGGGGAGCTGTTTTTT.